The clone carrying this TCR beta chain was seen only once. As processed by the authors: Estimation of nucleated cell counts relied on the amplification of reference gene primers. Profiled with immunoSEQ multiplex PCR; TCRdb holds only in-frame clones, not every one. From that table come the V and J calls and clone size; the DNA was used to work out D and trimming. The sample holds around 270,000 clones, 70% to 90% seen once. Germline V CDR1 and CDR2: LNHDA, SQIVND (reference sequence). V shed 6 bases and J shed 2 bases, with 14 bases lying between them. This CDR3 has 14 residues. The data are from a study of blood T cell repertoires in COVID-19. Study-wide background: COVID-19 samples from acute and convalescent phases originated in the United States, Italy and Spain.

The Seattle patients, enrolled during active infection, were followed longitudinally. The receptor was derived from a woman aged 60 to 75 with COVID-19, enrolled during active disease. Sequenced sample: peripheral blood. The J gene is TRBJ2-7, the V gene TRBV19; perhaps TRBD2 as D (6 bases). CDR3 amino acids: CASSTGLLTYEQYF. CDR3 bases: TGTGCCAGTAGCACGGGACTGTTGACCTACGAGCAGTACTTC.